A selection of T cell receptor beta chains follows, all from one sample in a study of cytomegalovirus exposure and HLA in healthy donors. The table came from immunoSEQ multiplex PCR; TCRdb's copy has only in-frame clones and leaves some out. The sample yields some 90,000 clones, approximately 80% seen once. The sequenced material came from PBMCs. The receptors here all came from a human donor in good health. CDR3s include the opening cysteine and the closing phenylalanine or tryptophan.

>TRBV7-6|14
CASSLGARSYEQYF
>TRBV19|15
CASSIGGRANNEQFF
>TRBV15|16
CATSRAQGTAFEGQYF
>TRBV6-6|14
CASSRGPSNSPLHF
>TRBV5-1|13
CASSLSRGTEAFF
>TRBV19|15
CASSIGTGLNQPQHF
>TRBV2|14
CASSPDRGPDTQYF
>TRBV19|13
CASSMGQINIQYF
>TRBV28|14
CASSLGAPSYEQYF
>TRBV19|15
CASSIAQASNQPQHF
>TRBV18|15
CASSPPQGEGYEQYF
>TRBV9|14
CASSVEPVSETQYF
>TRBV7-2|19
CASSLRGGGAGGPGGELFF
>TRBV19|16
CASSPTGGGLWGIQYF
>TRBV5-4|15
CASSSQGQGGEKLFF
>TRBV4-3|15
CASSQDRDFNQPQHF
>TRBV18|13
CASSPLKADTQYF
>TRBV21-1|10
CASSPDEQYF
>TRBV11-3|17
CASSLDPGLADTDTQYF
>TRBV18|14
CASSPPGGNTEAFF
>TRBV2|12
CASDDSSYEQYF
>TRBV5-1|14
CASTPDRQNEKLFF